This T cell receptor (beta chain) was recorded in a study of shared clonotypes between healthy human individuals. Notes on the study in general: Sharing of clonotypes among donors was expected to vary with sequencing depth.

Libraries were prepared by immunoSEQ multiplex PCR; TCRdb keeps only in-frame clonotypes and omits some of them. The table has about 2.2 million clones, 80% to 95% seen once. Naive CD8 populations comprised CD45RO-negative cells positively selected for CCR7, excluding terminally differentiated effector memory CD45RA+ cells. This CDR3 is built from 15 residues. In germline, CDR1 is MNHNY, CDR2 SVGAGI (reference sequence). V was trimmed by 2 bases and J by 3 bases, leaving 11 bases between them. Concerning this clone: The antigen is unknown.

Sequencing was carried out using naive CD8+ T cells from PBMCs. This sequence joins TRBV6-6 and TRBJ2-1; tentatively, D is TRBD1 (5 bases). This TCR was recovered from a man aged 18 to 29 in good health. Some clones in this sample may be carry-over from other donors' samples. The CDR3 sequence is CASSYQGDVYNEQFF. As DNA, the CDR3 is TGTGCCAGCAGTTACCAAGGGGATGTCTACAATGAGCAGTTCTTC.